A selection of T cell receptor beta chains follows, all from one sample in a study of T cells in Graves' hyperthyroidism and ophthalmopathy. TCRdb analysed the multiplex PCR reads with MiXCR anew, one entry per CDR3 protein. The repertoire holds 500,000 or so distinct CDR3 sequences, with 15% to 20% as singletons. Input material: blood. The receptor source for this set is a young woman with Graves' ophthalmopathy. The CDR3 runs from the conserved cysteine through the conserved F or W. Each record gives: V gene, J gene, CDR3 protein.

TRBV19,TRBJ1-1,CASSMEPPGMSTEAFF
TRBV11-2,TRBJ2-1,CANSLVSAAGGQFF
TRBV29-1,TRBJ2-1,CSGVGLAGAYNEQFF
TRBV27,TRBJ1-6,CASSGEGFYNSPLHF
TRBV12-3/TRBV12-4,TRBJ2-5,CASNHQGETQYF
TRBV20-1,TRBJ1-5,CSAPLTPGVGQPQHF
TRBV12-3/TRBV12-4,TRBJ2-7,CASSSPGTDEQYF
TRBV19,TRBJ2-2,CASSDRVGELFF
TRBV6-1,TRBJ2-5,CASNPTGLAGETQYF
TRBV5-6,TRBJ1-1,CASSSGTGLTEAFF
TRBV27,TRBJ1-1,CASRQHFRGMVEAFF
TRBV2,TRBJ1-5,CASRTRTGGSNQPQHF
TRBV7-6,TRBJ1-1,CASSSYRAAEAFF
TRBV11-2,TRBJ2-7,CASSPISSKSYEQYF
TRBV4-1,TRBJ2-2,CASSQERVADPGELFF
TRBV29-1,TRBJ2-3,CSVASTSGGADTQYF
TRBV5-1,TRBJ2-1,CASSQVTNEQFF
TRBV19,TRBJ2-6,CASSIQDTGGSGANVLTF
TRBV11-2,TRBJ2-5,CASSQGGGPQETQYF
TRBV7-9,TRBJ2-7,CASSHPYRVEQYF
TRBV27,TRBJ2-1,CASSLRALHEQFF
TRBV7-8,TRBJ2-5,CASSFSGGLGSETQYF
TRBV5-4,TRBJ2-5,CASSLGVLVGGQETQYF
TRBV20-1,TRBJ2-7,CSARDNLRGVRYEQYF
TRBV3-1,TRBJ2-7,CASSPGVAGVEQYF
TRBV30,TRBJ2-3,CAWKTANVAQYF
TRBV20-1,TRBJ1-1,CSARDGKNTEAFF
TRBV5-5,TRBJ2-4,CASSLILAGRIQYF
TRBV20-1,TRBJ1-2,CSASPKRDREGYGYTF